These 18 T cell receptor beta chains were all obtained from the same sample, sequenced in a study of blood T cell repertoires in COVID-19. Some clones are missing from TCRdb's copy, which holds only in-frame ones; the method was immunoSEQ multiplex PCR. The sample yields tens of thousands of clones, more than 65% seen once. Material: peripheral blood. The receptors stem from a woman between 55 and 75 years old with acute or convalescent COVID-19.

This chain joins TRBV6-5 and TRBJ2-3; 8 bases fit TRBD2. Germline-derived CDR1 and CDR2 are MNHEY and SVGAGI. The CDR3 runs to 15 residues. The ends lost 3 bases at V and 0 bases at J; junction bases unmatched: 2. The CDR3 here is CASSYKRGSTDTQYF. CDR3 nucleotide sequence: TGTGCCAGCAGTTATAAGCGGGGGAGCACAGATACGCAGTATTTT.

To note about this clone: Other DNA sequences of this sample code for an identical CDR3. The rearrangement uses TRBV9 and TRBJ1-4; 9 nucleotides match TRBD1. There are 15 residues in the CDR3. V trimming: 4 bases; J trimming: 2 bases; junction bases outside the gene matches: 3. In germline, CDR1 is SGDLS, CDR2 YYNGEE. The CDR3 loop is CASSFTGGTNEKLFF. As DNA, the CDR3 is TGTGCCAGCAGCTTCACAGGGGGCACTAATGAAAAACTGTTTTTT.

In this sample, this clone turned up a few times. The CDR3 region has the DNA TGTGCCAGCAGTGAAGAAGGGGCTAGCTCTGGAAACACCATATATTTT. It encodes CASSEEGASSGNTIYF. The chain combines TRBV25-1 with TRBJ1-3; a possible D gene is TRBD1 (5 bases). V lost 2 bases to trimming and J lost 0 bases, with 11 bases between them. The CDR3 contains 16 residues. CDR1 is MGHDK, CDR2 SYGVNS, per germline.

CDR3 sequence: CSASPSQALGYSNQPQHF. Written as DNA, the CDR3 is TGCAGTGCTAGTCCCTCTCAGGCTTTAGGATATAGCAATCAGCCCCAGCATTTT. The chain carries TRBV20-1 and TRBJ1-5; D call uncertain. V was pared by 3 bases and J by 0 bases, with 21 bases between. CDR3 length: 18 residues. The germline V gene encodes CDR1 DFQATT and CDR2 SNEGSKA (reference sequence).

The CDR3 loop reads CASSLDRGKDTQYF. CDR3 nucleotide sequence: TGTGCCAGCAGCTTGGACAGGGGTAAAGATACGCAGTATTTT. This chain joins TRBV6-5 and TRBJ2-3; 9 bases are shared with TRBD1. This CDR3 has 14 amino acids. Germline CDR1 is MNHEY and CDR2 is SVGAGI. After removal of 6 bases from V and 5 bases from J, the junction contained 6 bases not matched to a gene.

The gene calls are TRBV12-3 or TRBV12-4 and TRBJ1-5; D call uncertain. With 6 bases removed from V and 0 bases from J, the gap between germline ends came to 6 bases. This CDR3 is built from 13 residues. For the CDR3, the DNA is TGTGCCAGCAGGTCCAGTAGCAATCAGCCCCAGCATTTT. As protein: CASRSSSNQPQHF.

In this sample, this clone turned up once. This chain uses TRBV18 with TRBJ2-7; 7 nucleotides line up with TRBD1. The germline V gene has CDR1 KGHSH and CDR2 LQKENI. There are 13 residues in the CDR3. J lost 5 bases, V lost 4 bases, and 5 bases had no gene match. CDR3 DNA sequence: TGTGCCAGCTCACTGGACAGGCTCAACGAGCAGTACTTC. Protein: CASSLDRLNEQYF.

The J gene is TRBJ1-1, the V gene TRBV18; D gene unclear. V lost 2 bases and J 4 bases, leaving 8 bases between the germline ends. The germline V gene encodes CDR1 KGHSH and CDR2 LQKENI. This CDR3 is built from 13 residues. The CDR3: CASSPAGFTEAFF. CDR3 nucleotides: TGTGCCAGCTCACCAGCGGGGTTCACTGAAGCTTTCTTT.

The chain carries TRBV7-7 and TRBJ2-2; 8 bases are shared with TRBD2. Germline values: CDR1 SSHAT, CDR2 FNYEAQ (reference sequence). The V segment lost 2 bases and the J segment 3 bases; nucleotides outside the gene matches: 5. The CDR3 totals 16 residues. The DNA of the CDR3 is TGTGCCAGCAGCTTACCAGCGGGGGTCGACACCGGGGAGCTGTTTTTT. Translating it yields CASSLPAGVDTGELFF.

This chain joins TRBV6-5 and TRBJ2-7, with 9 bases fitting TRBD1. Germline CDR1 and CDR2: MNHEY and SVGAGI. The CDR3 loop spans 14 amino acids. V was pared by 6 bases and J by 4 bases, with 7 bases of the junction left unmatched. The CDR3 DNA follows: TGTGCCAGCAGGCGAGGACAGGGGACTTACGAGCAGTACTTC. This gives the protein CASRRGQGTYEQYF.

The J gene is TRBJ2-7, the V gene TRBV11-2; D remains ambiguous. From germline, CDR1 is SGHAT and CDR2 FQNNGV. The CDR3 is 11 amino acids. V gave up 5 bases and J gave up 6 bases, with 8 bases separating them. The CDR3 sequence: CASSAEREQYF. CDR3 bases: TGTGCCAGCAGCGCTGAGCGCGAGCAGTACTTC.

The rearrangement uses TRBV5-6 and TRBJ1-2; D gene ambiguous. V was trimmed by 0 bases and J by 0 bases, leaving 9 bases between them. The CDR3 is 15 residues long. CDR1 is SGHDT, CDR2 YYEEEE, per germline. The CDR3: CASSLGGLANYGYTF. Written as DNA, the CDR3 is TGTGCCAGCAGCTTGGGAGGGCTAGCTAACTATGGCTACACCTTC.

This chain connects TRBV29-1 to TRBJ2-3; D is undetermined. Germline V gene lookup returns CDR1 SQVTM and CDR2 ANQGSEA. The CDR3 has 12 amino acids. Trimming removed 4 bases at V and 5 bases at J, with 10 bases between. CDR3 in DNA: TGCAGCGTTGGGCCCAGGCGAGATACGCAGTATTTT. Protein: CSVGPRRDTQYF.

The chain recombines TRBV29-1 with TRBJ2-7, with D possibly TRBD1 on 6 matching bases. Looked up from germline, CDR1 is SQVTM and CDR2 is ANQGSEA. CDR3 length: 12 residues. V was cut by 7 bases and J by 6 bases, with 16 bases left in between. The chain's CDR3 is CSAGAGVGEQYF. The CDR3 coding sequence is TGCAGCGCCGGGGCAGGGGTCGGCGAGCAGTACTTC.

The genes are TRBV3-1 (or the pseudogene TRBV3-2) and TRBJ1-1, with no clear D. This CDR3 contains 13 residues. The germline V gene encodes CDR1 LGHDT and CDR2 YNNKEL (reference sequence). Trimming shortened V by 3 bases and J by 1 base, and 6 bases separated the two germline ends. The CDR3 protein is CASSQSTNTEAFF. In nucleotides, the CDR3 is TGTGCCAGCAGCCAGAGCACGAACACTGAAGCTTTCTTT.

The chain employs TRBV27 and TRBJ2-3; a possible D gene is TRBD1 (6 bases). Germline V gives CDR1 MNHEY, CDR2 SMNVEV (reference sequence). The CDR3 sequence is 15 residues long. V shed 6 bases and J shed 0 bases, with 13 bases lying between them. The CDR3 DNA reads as TGTGCCAGCAGCTCCGGACAGTATAGCACAGATACGCAGTATTTT. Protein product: CASSSGQYSTDTQYF.

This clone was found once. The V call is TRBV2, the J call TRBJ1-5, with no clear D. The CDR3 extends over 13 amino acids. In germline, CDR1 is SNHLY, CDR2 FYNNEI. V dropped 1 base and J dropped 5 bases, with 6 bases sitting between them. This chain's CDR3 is CASSEGGDQPQHF. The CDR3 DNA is TGTGCCAGCAGTGAAGGAGGAGATCAGCCCCAGCATTTT. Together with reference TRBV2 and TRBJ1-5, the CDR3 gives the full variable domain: EPEVTQTPSHQVTQMGQEVILRCVPISNHLYFYWYRQILGQKVEFLVSFYNNEISEKSEIFDDQFSVERPDGSNFTLKIRSTKLEDSAMYFCASSEGGDQPQHFGDGTRLSIL.

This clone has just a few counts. This chain's CDR3 is CASREGGNDINSPLHF. The CDR3, as DNA: TGTGCCAGCAGAGAGGGGGGGAACGACATTAATTCACCCCTCCACTTT. The rearrangement uses TRBV9 and TRBJ1-6; D perhaps matches TRBD1 (6 bases). V was cut by 5 bases and J by 6 bases, with 18 bases left in between. The CDR3 has 16 amino acids. CDR1 and CDR2 (germline): SGDLS, YYNGEE.